The rows below give T cell receptor beta chains drawn from one sample of a study of OX40 agonist ivuxolimab in advanced cancers. Assay used: immunoSEQ multiplex PCR; TCRdb lists only in-frame clones, some missing. The sample has 52,000 or so clones, roughly 83% seen once. The sequenced sample was CD4+ or CD8+ T cells sorted from blood, obtained in a trial of the OX40 agonist ivuxolimab. The receptors were gathered from an adult with an advanced solid tumor such as melanoma, head and neck, liver or kidney cancer. Both conserved end residues are part of each CDR3. D genes are given only for firm matches. Not every row has a clone size; where given, it reads once, few, many or a size class.

v_call: TRBV4-2; clone_size: -; j_call: TRBJ2-3; d_call: -; cdr3_aa: CASSQVPQGLSTDTQYF; cdr3_nt: TGTGCCAGCAGCCAAGTTCCCCAGGGACTTTCCACAGATACGCAGTATTTT
v_call: TRBV28; clone_size: once; j_call: TRBJ2-7; d_call: -; cdr3_aa: CASSFKRQTSPLTYEQYF; cdr3_nt: TGTGCCAGCAGTTTTAAACGACAGACCTCACCGCTCACCTACGAGCAGTACTTC
v_call: TRBV5-1; clone_size: -; j_call: TRBJ2-2; d_call: TRBD1; cdr3_aa: CASSLDRGSGELFF; cdr3_nt: TGCGCCAGCAGCTTGGACAGGGGGTCCGGGGAGCTGTTTTTT
v_call: TRBV5-1; clone_size: -; j_call: TRBJ2-3; d_call: TRBD2; cdr3_aa: CASSYDSGGFTDTQYF; cdr3_nt: TGCGCCAGCAGCTACGACAGCGGGGGGTTCACAGATACGCAGTATTTT
v_call: TRBV30; clone_size: -; j_call: TRBJ1-4; d_call: -; cdr3_aa: CAWSLPQGTNEKLFF; cdr3_nt: TGTGCCTGGAGTCTCCCTCAGGGGACTAATGAAAAACTGTTTTTT
v_call: TRBV5-6; clone_size: -; j_call: TRBJ2-2; d_call: -; cdr3_aa: CASSLGPNTGELFF; cdr3_nt: TGTGCCAGCAGCTTGGGTCCTAACACCGGGGAGCTGTTTTTT
v_call: TRBV7-9; clone_size: -; j_call: TRBJ2-7; d_call: -; cdr3_aa: CASSFEQYEQYF; cdr3_nt: TGTGCCAGCAGCTTTGAACAGTACGAGCAGTACTTC
v_call: TRBV6-1; clone_size: -; j_call: TRBJ2-2; d_call: -; cdr3_aa: CASRPNTGELFF; cdr3_nt: TGTGCCAGCAGACCGAACACCGGGGAGCTGTTTTTT
v_call: TRBV4-3; clone_size: -; j_call: TRBJ2-1; d_call: TRBD1; cdr3_aa: CASSQFERTGEGNEQFF; cdr3_nt: TGCGCCAGCAGCCAATTTGAGAGGACAGGGGAAGGCAATGAGCAGTTCTTC
v_call: TRBV7-9; clone_size: -; j_call: TRBJ1-2; d_call: -; cdr3_aa: CASSPDRDGYTF; cdr3_nt: TGTGCCAGCAGCCCCGACCGAGATGGCTACACCTTC
v_call: TRBV5-3; clone_size: -; j_call: TRBJ1-5; d_call: TRBD1; cdr3_aa: CTRQGGITSQPQHF; cdr3_nt: TGTACCAGACAGGGGGGGATTACCTCTCAGCCCCAGCATTTT
v_call: TRBV6-4; clone_size: -; j_call: TRBJ1-5; d_call: -; cdr3_aa: CANIQARERNGEEPQHF; cdr3_nt: TGTGCCAACATCCAGGCCAGGGAACGGAACGGGGAGGAGCCCCAGCATTTT
v_call: TRBV6-6; clone_size: -; j_call: TRBJ2-7; d_call: -; cdr3_aa: CASSYSGGRRTYEQYF; cdr3_nt: TGTGCCAGCAGTTACTCAGGGGGGCGCCGAACCTACGAGCAGTACTTC
v_call: TRBV29-1; clone_size: once; j_call: TRBJ1-5; d_call: TRBD1; cdr3_aa: CSSAQGSDQPQHF; cdr3_nt: TGCAGTTCCGCACAGGGGTCAGATCAGCCCCAGCATTTT
v_call: TRBV5-1; clone_size: -; j_call: TRBJ1-4; d_call: -; cdr3_aa: CASSTGITGEKLFF; cdr3_nt: TGCGCCAGCAGCACAGGGATTACGGGTGAAAAACTGTTTTTT
v_call: TRBV30; clone_size: -; j_call: TRBJ1-3; d_call: -; cdr3_aa: CAWTPQVFSGNTIYF; cdr3_nt: TGTGCCTGGACCCCCCAGGTCTTCTCTGGAAACACCATATATTTT
v_call: TRBV7-2; clone_size: -; j_call: TRBJ1-4; d_call: -; cdr3_aa: CASNRGGEGGEKLFF; cdr3_nt: TGTGCCAGCAACCGAGGGGGGGAAGGTGGAGAAAAACTGTTTTTT
v_call: TRBV28; clone_size: once; j_call: TRBJ1-1; d_call: -; cdr3_aa: CASWDRENTEAFF; cdr3_nt: TGTGCCAGCTGGGACCGAGAGAACACTGAAGCTTTCTTT
v_call: TRBV2; clone_size: once; j_call: TRBJ2-1; d_call: TRBD1; cdr3_aa: CASSVMGQGPHEQFF; cdr3_nt: TGTGCCAGCAGTGTTATGGGACAGGGTCCCCATGAGCAGTTCTTC
v_call: TRBV10-3; clone_size: -; j_call: TRBJ2-3; d_call: -; cdr3_aa: CAIMPGVTDTQYF; cdr3_nt: TGTGCCATCATGCCGGGAGTGACAGATACGCAGTATTTT
v_call: TRBV5-4; clone_size: -; j_call: TRBJ2-5; d_call: -; cdr3_aa: CASSLVGGETQYF; cdr3_nt: TGTGCCAGCAGCTTGGTAGGGGGGGAGACCCAGTACTTC
v_call: TRBV5-8; clone_size: -; j_call: TRBJ1-1; d_call: TRBD1; cdr3_aa: CASSIGQVDTEAFF; cdr3_nt: TGTGCCAGCAGCATTGGACAGGTAGACACTGAAGCTTTCTTT
v_call: TRBV5-6; clone_size: -; j_call: TRBJ1-4; d_call: TRBD1; cdr3_aa: CASAALTGGAATNEKLFF; cdr3_nt: TGTGCCAGCGCTGCCTTGACAGGGGGCGCCGCAACTAATGAAAAACTGTTTTTT
v_call: TRBV4-1; clone_size: -; j_call: TRBJ1-6; d_call: -; cdr3_aa: CASSQDFSGTDYSPLHF; cdr3_nt: TGCGCCAGCAGCCAAGATTTCTCGGGGACCGATTATTCACCCCTCCACTTT
v_call: TRBV20-1; clone_size: -; j_call: TRBJ1-2; d_call: TRBD1; cdr3_aa: CSGTGGSGYTF; cdr3_nt: TGCAGTGGGACAGGGGGAAGTGGCTACACCTTC
v_call: TRBV6-5; clone_size: -; j_call: TRBJ1-5; d_call: -; cdr3_aa: CASSYSGEQPQHF; cdr3_nt: TGTGCCAGCAGTTACTCGGGGGAACAGCCCCAGCATTTT
v_call: TRBV5-1; clone_size: many; j_call: TRBJ1-1; d_call: -; cdr3_aa: CASSFLQNTEAFF; cdr3_nt: TGCGCCAGCAGCTTCCTCCAGAACACTGAAGCTTTCTTT
v_call: TRBV6-5; clone_size: -; j_call: TRBJ1-1; d_call: -; cdr3_aa: CASSYSGGFGGTEAFF; cdr3_nt: TGTGCCAGCAGTTACTCAGGGGGTTTCGGGGGCACTGAAGCTTTCTTT
v_call: TRBV12-5; clone_size: -; j_call: TRBJ2-3; d_call: -; cdr3_aa: CASGKSGDTQYF; cdr3_nt: TGTGCTAGTGGGAAAAGTGGAGATACGCAGTATTTT
v_call: TRBV10-3; clone_size: -; j_call: TRBJ2-3; d_call: -; cdr3_aa: CAISESRAGSTDTQYF; cdr3_nt: TGTGCCATCAGTGAGTCGCGCGCAGGGAGCACAGATACGCAGTATTTT
v_call: TRBV13; clone_size: -; j_call: TRBJ1-2; d_call: TRBD1; cdr3_aa: CASTLRTGYGYTF; cdr3_nt: TGTGCCAGCACCTTACGGACAGGCTATGGCTACACCTTC
v_call: TRBV6-5; clone_size: -; j_call: TRBJ1-1; d_call: TRBD1; cdr3_aa: CASSGPGQRNTEAFF; cdr3_nt: TGTGCCAGCAGTGGGCCGGGACAGCGGAACACTGAAGCTTTCTTT
v_call: TRBV27; clone_size: -; j_call: TRBJ2-7; d_call: -; cdr3_aa: CASRPGHLSEQYF; cdr3_nt: TGTGCCAGCAGGCCGGGACATCTTTCAGAGCAGTACTTC
v_call: TRBV19; clone_size: -; j_call: TRBJ1-2; d_call: -; cdr3_aa: CASRRRNYGYTF; cdr3_nt: TGTGCCAGTAGGAGGAGAAACTATGGCTACACCTTC